The present T cell receptor beta chain was sequenced within a study of T cell responses to AZD1222 COVID-19 vaccine (dated by TCRdb to 2020 to 2022). Study-level background: AZD1222 recipients whose second dose came at about 4 weeks and those whose second dose came at about 12 weeks were combined into one group, since spike-specific TCR depth and breadth did not differ between the two schedules. Trial participants were enrolled by age into subgroups of 18-55, 56-69 and 70-plus years, and roughly 150, 30 and 60 TCR-sequenced participants, respectively, were included in these subgroups. A total of around 240 trial participants underwent TCR sequencing, of whom about 200 had received two doses of AZD1222 and approximately 26 had received two doses of the MenACWY control vaccine.

The CDR3 regions of human TCRbeta chains were analyzed by immunosequencing. On the authors' methods: Repertoire TCRs were checked for matches against a reference library of SARS-CoV-2-specific TCRs that had been generated using the MIRA antigen-specificity platform. Breadth meant the fraction of unique TCRs that were SARS-CoV-2-associated, whereas depth meant the fraction of total T cells that were SARS-CoV-2-associated. Using the MIRA data, each spike-specific TCR was mapped to the spike region that the TCR reacts to and placed in a CD4 or CD8 class. Log10-transformed breadth and depth values were compared by one-way ANOVA with Sidak's multiple comparisons tests. Not all clones reach the TCRdb copy of this immuneACCESS table, which keeps in-frame sequences only. Checked studies attribute under half of the gap to unresolved V genes and leave the rest unexplained. That table furnishes V, J and clone size, whereas the DNA furnished D and trimming. The sample data list about 96,000 clones, and 85% to 90% of these were observed just once. Together, the top ten hold roughly 24% of the sample.

Comments on this clone: Its binding antigen is unknown. No base quality values were provided; no much bigger clone lies one nucleotide off.

The CDR1 and CDR2 encoded by the germline V gene (reference sequence) are LNHDA and SQIVND. V lost 3 bases and J lost 4 bases, and the count of bases not matched to a germline gene is 5. The CDR3 goes from the cysteine to the phenylalanine over 15 residues. CDR3 DNA only is kept here, 45 bases in frame from base 1. The label giving this sample's time point can be read as: baseline before first vaccination. Samples from vaccinated people were obtained from the UK trials COV001 and COV002, which included a single-blind randomized controlled phase 2/3 trial of AZD1222 (ChAdOx1 nCoV-19) in healthy adults. For TCRbeta chain sequencing, PBMC samples from trial participants were taken at day 0 and at day 28 after the second dose. What the research found in general, with its limitations: Conclusions about previously exposed vaccinees were limited because only six AZD1222 recipients were SARS-CoV-2 seropositive at baseline. Because no day 14 peak-response samples were available, the repertoires could be characterized only after the peak T cell response. The 56-69-year group was small, and its depth increase did not reach significance, likely because of low power. Participants were mostly white British and included more females than males, and it was suggested by the authors that clonal diversity may have been underestimated. After two AZD1222 doses, both the breadth and the depth of spike-specific TCRs were significantly higher than at day 0 and than in MenACWY recipients. Vaccine-associated CD4 TCRs spanned the whole spike protein, with dominant responses in regions 160-218 and 743-854. Reportedly, almost half of the unique spike-specific TCRs recognized epitopes lying outside the regions that are mutated in the B.1.351 and B.1.1.7 variants.

The chain joins TRBV19 to TRBJ2-1, and 8 bases in between align with TRBD2. The TCR originated in an adult in good health. The specimen was peripheral blood, collected on day 0 of AZD1222 vaccination. For the CDR3, the sequence is CASSILLAAYNEQFF. The DNA is as follows: TGTGCCAGTAGTATCTTACTAGCGGCTTACAATGAGCAGTTCTTC. Full variable domain (CDR3 extended with the reference TRBV19 and TRBJ2-1 proteins): DGGITQSPKYLFRKEGQNVTLSCEQNLNHDAMYWYRQDPGQGLRLIYYSQIVNDFQKGDIAEGYSVSREKKESFPLTVTSAQKNPTAFYLCASSILLAAYNEQFFGPGTRLTVL.